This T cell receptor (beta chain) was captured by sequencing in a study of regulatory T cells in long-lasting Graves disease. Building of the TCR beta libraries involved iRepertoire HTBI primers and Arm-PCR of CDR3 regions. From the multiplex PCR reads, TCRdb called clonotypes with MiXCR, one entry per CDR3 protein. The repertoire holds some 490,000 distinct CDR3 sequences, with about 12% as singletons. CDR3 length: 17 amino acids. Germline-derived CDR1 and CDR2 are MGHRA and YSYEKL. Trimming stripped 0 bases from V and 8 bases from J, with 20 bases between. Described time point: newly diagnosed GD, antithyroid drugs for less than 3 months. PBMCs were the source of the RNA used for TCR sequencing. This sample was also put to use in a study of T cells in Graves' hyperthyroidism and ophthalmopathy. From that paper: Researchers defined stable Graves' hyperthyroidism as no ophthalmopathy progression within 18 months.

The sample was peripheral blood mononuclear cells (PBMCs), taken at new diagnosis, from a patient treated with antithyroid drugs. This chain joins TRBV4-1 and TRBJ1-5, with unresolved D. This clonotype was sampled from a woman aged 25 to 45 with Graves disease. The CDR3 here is CASSQDVPRRNEKPQHF. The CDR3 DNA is TGCGCCAGCAGCCAAGACGTACCCCGAAGGAATGAGAAGCCCCAGCATTTT.